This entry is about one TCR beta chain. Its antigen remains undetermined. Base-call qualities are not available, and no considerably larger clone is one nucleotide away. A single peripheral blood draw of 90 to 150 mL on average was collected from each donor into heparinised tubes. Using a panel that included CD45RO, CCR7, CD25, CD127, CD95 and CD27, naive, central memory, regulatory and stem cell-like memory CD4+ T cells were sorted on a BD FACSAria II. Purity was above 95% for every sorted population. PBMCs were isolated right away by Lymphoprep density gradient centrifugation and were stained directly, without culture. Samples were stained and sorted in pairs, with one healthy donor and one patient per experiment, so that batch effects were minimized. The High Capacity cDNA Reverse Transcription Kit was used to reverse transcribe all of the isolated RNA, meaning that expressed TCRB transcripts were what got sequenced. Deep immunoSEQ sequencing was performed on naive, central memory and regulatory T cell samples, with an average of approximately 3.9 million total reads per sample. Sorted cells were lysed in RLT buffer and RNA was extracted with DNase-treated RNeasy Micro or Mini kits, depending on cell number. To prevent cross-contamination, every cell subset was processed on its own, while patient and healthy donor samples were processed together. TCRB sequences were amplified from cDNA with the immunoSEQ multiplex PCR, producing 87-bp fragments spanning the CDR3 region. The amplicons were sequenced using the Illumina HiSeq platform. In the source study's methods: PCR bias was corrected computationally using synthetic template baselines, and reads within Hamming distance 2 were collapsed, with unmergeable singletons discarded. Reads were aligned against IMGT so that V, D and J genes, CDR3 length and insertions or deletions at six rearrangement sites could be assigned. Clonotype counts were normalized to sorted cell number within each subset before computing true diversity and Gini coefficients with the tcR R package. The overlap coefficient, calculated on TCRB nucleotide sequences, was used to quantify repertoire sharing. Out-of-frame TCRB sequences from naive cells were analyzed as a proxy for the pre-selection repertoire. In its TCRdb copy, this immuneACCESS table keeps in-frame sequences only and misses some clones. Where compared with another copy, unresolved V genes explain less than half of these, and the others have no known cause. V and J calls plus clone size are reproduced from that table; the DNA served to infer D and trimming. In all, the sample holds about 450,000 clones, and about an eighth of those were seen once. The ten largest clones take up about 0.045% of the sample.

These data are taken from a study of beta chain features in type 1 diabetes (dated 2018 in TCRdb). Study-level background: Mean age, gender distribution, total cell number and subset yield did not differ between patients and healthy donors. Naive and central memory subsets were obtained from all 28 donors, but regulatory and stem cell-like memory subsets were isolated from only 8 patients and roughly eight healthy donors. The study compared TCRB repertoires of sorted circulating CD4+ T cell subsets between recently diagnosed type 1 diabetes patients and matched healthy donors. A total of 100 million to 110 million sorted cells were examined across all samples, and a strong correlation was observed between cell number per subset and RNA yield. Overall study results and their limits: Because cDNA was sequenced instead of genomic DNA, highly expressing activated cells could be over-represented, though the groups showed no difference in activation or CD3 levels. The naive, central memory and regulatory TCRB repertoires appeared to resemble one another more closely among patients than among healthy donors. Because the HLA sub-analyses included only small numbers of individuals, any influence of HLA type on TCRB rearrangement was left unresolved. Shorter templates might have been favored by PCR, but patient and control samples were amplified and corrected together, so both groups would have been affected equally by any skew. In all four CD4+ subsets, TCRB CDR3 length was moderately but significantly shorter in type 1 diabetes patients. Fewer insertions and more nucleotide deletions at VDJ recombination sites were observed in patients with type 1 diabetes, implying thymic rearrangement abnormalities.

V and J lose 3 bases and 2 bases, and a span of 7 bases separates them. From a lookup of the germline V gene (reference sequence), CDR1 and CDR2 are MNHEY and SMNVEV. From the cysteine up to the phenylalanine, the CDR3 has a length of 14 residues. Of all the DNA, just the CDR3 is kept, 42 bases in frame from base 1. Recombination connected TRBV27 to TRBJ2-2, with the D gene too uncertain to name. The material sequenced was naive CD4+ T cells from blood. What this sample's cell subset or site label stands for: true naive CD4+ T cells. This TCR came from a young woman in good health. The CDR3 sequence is CASSLGFNTGELFF. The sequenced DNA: TGTGCCAGCAGTTTGGGCTTTAACACCGGGGAGCTGTTTTTT.